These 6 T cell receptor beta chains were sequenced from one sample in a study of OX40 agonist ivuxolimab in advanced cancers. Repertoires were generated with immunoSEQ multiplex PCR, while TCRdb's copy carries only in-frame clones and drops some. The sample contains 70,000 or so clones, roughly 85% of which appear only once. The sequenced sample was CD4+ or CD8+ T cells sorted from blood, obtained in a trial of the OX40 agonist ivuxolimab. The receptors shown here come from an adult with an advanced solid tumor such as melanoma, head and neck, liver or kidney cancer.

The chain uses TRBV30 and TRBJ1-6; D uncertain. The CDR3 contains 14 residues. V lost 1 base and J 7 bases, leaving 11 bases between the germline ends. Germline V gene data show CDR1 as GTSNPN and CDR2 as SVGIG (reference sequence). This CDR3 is CAWSGRTANSPLHF. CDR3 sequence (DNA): TGTGCCTGGAGTGGGAGGACCGCCAATTCACCCCTCCACTTT. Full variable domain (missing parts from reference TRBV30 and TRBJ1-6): SQTIHQWPATLVQPVGSPLSLECTVEGTSNPNLYWYRQAAGRGLQLLFYSVGIGQISSEVPQNLSASRPQDRQFILSSKKLLLSDSGFYLCAWSGRTANSPLHFGNGTRLTVT.

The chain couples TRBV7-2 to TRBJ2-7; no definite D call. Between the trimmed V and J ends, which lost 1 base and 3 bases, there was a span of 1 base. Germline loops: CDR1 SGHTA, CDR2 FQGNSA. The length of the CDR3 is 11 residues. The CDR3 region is CASSLDYEQYF. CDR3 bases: TGTGCCAGCAGCTTAGACTACGAGCAGTACTTC.

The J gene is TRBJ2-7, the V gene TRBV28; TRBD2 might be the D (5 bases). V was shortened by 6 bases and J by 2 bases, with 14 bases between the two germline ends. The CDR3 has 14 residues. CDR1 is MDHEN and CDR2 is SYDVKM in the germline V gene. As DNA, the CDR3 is TGTGCCAGCAGCCTCCCTGGGAGAGCCTACGAGCAGTACTTC. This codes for CASSLPGRAYEQYF.

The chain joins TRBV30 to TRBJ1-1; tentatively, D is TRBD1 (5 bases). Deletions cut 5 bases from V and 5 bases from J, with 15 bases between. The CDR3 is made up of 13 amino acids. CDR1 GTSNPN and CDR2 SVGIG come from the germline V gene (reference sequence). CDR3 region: CAWAGRTRTEAFF. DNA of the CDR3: TGTGCCTGGGCGGGACGGACGAGGACTGAAGCTTTCTTT.

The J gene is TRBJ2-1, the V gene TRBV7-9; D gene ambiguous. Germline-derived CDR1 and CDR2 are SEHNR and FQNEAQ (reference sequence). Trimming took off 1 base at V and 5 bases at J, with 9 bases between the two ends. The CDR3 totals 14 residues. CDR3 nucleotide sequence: TGTGCCAGCAGCTTAGTTGTTAGGAACAATGAGCAGTTCTTC. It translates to CASSLVVRNNEQFF.

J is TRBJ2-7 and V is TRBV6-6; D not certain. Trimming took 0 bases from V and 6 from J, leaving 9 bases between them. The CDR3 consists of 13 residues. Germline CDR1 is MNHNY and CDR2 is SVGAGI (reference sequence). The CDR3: CASSYSIAGEQYF. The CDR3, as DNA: TGTGCCAGCAGTTACTCGATCGCCGGCGAGCAGTACTTC.